The clone carrying this T cell receptor beta chain showed up just a few times. Its antigen is unidentified. The source of the sample is a study of human T cells and chemical hapten exposure. Whole-study context: Diagnoses of alopecia areata, totalis or universalis occurred in mostly female patients. Study outcomes and limitations: TCRs above 1 in 1000 frequency did not change with DPC sensitization.

TCRdb reprocessed the RACE reads via MiXCR and lists one record per CDR3 protein. The table includes approximately 400,000 distinct CDR3 sequences, roughly 5% detected once. Time point specified: pre-sensitization, week 0. Treatment denoted: therapeutic diphenylcyclopropenone sensitization with weekly scalp DPC. Whole blood that had not been fractionated was the source of extracted total RNA. The CDR3 has 14 residues. The V and J ends lost 4 bases and 0 bases respectively, with 10 bases between them. From germline, CDR1 is MNHEY and CDR2 SMNVEV (reference sequence). The genes are TRBV27 and TRBJ2-7, with no clear D. The source material was whole blood, sampled in connection with sensitization to the hapten diphenylcyclopropenone (DPC). The origin of this receptor is a woman in her fifties or sixties with alopecia areata. Some clones in this sample may be carry-over from other donors' samples. CDR3 sequence reads: CASSSTAPSYEQYF. As DNA, the CDR3 is TGTGCCAGCAGTTCGACCGCACCCTCCTACGAGCAGTACTTC.